The clone carrying this T cell receptor beta chain was observed many times. Its matching antigen is unknown. The TCR beta CDR3 regions underwent amplification from RNA transcripts. Second-round multiplex PCR followed a first-round RT-PCR using HTBI primers. TCRdb redid the calling of the multiplex PCR reads with MiXCR, one entry per CDR3 protein. The sample yields about half a million distinct CDR3 sequences, approximately 15% seen once. This entry belongs to a study of Graves' ophthalmopathy and Graves' hyperthyroidism. Study-wide points: Blood repertoires reportedly contained most expanded thyroid clonotypes above 0.001 frequency.

Input material: blood. This TCR came from a woman between 25 and 40 years old with Graves' ophthalmopathy.

For the CDR3, the DNA is TGTGCCAGCAGGTTTGTCGGGGCTTTCTTT. Its protein is CASRFVGAFF. This chain links TRBV6-1 with TRBJ1-1; D remains ambiguous. Trimming shortened V by 6 bases and J by 11 bases, and 10 bases separated the two germline ends. Per germline, CDR1 MNHNS and CDR2 SASEGT. The CDR3 contains 10 residues.